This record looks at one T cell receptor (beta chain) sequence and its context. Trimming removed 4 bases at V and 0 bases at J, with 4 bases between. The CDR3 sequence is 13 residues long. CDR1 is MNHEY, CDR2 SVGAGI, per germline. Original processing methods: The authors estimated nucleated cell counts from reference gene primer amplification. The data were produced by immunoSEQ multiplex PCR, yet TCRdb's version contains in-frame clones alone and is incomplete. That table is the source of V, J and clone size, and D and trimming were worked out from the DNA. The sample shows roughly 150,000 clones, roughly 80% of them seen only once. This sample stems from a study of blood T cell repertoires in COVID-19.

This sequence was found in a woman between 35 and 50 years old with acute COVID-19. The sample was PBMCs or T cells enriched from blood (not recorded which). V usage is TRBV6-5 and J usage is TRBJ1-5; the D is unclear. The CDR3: CASSSYSNQPQHF. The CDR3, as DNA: TGTGCCAGCAGTTCTTATAGCAATCAGCCCCAGCATTTT.